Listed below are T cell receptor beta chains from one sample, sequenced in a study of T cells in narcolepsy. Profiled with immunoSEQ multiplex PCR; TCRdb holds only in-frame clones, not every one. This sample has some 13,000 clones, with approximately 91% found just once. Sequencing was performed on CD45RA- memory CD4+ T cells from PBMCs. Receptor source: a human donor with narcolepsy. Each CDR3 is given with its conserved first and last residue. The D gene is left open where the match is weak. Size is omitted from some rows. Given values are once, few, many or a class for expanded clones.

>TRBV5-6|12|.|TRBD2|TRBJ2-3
CASSWTRDTQYF
TGTGCCAGCAGCTGGACTAGAGATACGCAGTATTTT
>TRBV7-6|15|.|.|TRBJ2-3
CASSPFAGPTDTQYF
TGTGCCAGCAGCCCTTTCGCGGGACCCACAGATACGCAGTATTTT
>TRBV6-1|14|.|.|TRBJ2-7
CASSPDRFRDEQYF
TGTGCCAGCAGCCCCGACAGGTTCAGGGACGAGCAGTACTTC
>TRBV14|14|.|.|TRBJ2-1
CASSQATGYGEQFF
TGTGCCAGCAGCCAGGCCACGGGGTACGGAGAGCAGTTCTTC
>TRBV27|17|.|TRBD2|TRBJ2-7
CASSLGSGRAGFHEQYF
TGTGCCAGCAGTTTAGGTAGCGGGAGGGCCGGGTTCCACGAGCAGTACTTC
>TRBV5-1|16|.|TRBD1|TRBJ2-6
CASSLDRVSGANVLTF
TGCGCCAGCAGCCTAGACAGGGTCTCTGGGGCCAACGTCCTGACTTTC
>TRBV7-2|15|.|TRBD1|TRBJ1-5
CASSLAGQGHQPQHF
TGTGCCAGCAGCTTAGCTGGACAGGGTCATCAGCCCCAGCATTTT
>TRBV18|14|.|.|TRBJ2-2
CASSPPGDTGELFF
TGTGCCAGCTCACCTCCAGGGGACACCGGGGAGCTGTTTTTT
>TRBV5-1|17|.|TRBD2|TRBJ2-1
CASSWTSGRAGYNEQFF
TGCGCCAGCAGCTGGACTAGCGGGAGGGCGGGTTACAATGAGCAGTTCTTC
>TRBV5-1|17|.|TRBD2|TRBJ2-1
CASSFGTSGSALNEQFF
TGCGCCAGCAGCTTCGGGACTAGCGGGAGTGCTCTCAATGAGCAGTTCTTC
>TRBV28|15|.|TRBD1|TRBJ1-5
CASSDGTGTGQPQHF
TGTGCCAGCAGTGACGGGACAGGGACAGGACAGCCCCAGCATTTT
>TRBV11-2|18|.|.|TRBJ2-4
CASSSGPYRPSAKNIQYF
TGTGCCAGCAGCTCAGGCCCCTACCGACCGTCGGCCAAAAACATTCAGTACTTC
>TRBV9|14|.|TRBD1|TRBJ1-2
CASSAGDRQHGYTF
TGTGCCAGCAGCGCGGGGGACAGGCAGCATGGCTACACCTTC
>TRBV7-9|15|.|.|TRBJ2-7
CASSLDRLVAAEQYF
TGTGCCAGCAGCTTAGACAGACTAGTAGCGGCCGAGCAGTACTTC
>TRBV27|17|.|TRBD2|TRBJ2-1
CASSLSGAGEFYNEQFF
TGTGCCAGCAGTTTATCGGGTGCGGGAGAATTCTACAATGAGCAGTTCTTC
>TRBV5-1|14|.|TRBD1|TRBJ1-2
CASARQGAENGYTF
TGCGCCAGCGCCCGACAGGGGGCTGAAAATGGCTACACCTTC
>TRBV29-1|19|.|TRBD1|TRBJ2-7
CSVELRRVDRQGTRYEQYF
TGCAGCGTTGAGCTTCGTAGGGTCGATCGACAGGGAACACGCTACGAGCAGTACTTC
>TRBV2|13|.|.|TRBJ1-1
CASSERNRAKDCF
TGTGCCAGCAGTGAGCGCAACAGGGCTAAAGACTGCTTT
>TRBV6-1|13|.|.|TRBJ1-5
CASGDISNQPQHF
TGTGCCAGCGGGGACATATCCAATCAGCCCCAGCATTTT
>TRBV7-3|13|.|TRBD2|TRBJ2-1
CASSRTHSGRLFF
TGTGCCAGCAGCCGTACCCATAGCGGGCGTCTATTCTTC
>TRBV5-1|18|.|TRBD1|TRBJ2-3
CASSLDPGQGIYRDTQYF
TGCGCCAGCAGCTTGGATCCGGGACAGGGGATATATCGAGATACGCAGTATTTT
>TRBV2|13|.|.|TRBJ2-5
CASTWAGLETQYF
TGTGCCAGCACTTGGGCGGGCCTTGAGACCCAGTACTTC
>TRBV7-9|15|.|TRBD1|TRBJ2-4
CASSLVTGQLNIQYF
TGTGCCAGCAGCTTAGTTACGGGACAGTTAAACATTCAGTACTTC
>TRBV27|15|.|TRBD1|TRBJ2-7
CASIRGGTGSYEQYF
TGTGCCAGCATACGTGGAGGGACAGGCTCCTACGAGCAGTACTTC
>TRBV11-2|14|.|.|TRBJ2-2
CASANTGITGELFF
TGTGCCAGCGCGAATACGGGTATCACCGGGGAGCTGTTTTTT
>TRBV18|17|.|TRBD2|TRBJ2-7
CASSPRTSGSTVYEQYF
TGTGCCAGCTCACCTCGGACTAGCGGGAGTACGGTATACGAGCAGTACTTC
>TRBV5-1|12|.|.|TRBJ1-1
CASSLEGHRAFF
TGCGCCAGCAGCTTGGAGGGACACAGAGCTTTCTTT
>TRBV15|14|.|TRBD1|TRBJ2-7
CATSRTGLNYEQYF
TGTGCCACCAGCAGGACAGGGCTTAACTACGAGCAGTACTTC
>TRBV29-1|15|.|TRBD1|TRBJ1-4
CSVVLQGTGKEKLFF
TGCAGCGTTGTCCTCCAGGGGACAGGGAAAGAAAAACTGTTTTTT
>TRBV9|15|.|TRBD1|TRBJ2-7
CASSPRLGQGSEQYF
TGTGCCAGCAGCCCGCGACTGGGACAGGGAAGCGAGCAGTACTTC
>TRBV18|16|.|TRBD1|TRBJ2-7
CASSPFPGQGANEQYF
TGTGCCAGCTCACCATTCCCGGGACAGGGGGCCAACGAGCAGTACTTC
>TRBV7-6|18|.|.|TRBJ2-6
CASSLATAGLGGANVLTF
TGTGCCAGCAGCTTAGCCACCGCAGGGTTGGGAGGGGCCAACGTCCTGACTTTC
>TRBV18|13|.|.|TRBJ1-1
CASSPEGVTEAFF
TGTGCCAGCTCACCAGAGGGGGTAACTGAAGCTTTCTTT
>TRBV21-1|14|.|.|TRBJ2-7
CASSRDRGSYEQYF
TGTGCCAGCAGCAGGGACAGGGGCTCCTACGAGCAGTACTTC
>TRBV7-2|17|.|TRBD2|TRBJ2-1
CASSLDSAGARYNEQFF
TGTGCCAGCAGCTTAGACTCCGCGGGAGCCAGATACAATGAGCAGTTCTTC
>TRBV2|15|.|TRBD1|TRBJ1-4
CASSELAGGNEKLFF
TGTGCCAGCAGTGAATTGGCAGGGGGCAATGAAAAACTGTTTTTT
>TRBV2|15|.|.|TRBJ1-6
CASSERGRGNSPLHF
TGTGCCAGCAGTGAGAGGGGGAGGGGTAATTCACCCCTCCACTTT
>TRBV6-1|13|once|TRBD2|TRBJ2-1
CASRLAGVDEQFF
TGTGCCAGCAGGCTAGCGGGAGTAGATGAGCAGTTCTTC
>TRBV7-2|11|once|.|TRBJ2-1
CASSTIGEQFF
TGTGCCAGCAGCACTATAGGTGAGCAGTTCTTC
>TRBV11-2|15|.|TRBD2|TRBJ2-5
CASNQRAGEAETQYF
TGTGCCAGCAACCAACGAGCGGGGGAAGCAGAGACCCAGTACTTC
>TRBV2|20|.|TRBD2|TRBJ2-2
CASSETYAGGRIKGTGELFF
TGTGCCAGCAGTGAGACCTATGCGGGCGGGAGGATAAAAGGGACCGGGGAGCTGTTTTTT
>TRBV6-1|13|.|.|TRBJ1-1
CASSDRGFGGAFF
TGTGCCAGCAGTGATAGGGGGTTTGGCGGGGCTTTCTTT
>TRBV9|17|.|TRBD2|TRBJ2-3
CASSPPPRVAGGDTQYF
TGTGCCAGCAGCCCTCCACCAAGGGTAGCGGGAGGTGATACGCAGTATTTT
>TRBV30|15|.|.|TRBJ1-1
CAWSVWGVKESGAFF
TGTGCCTGGAGTGTATGGGGCGTGAAGGAATCCGGAGCTTTCTTT
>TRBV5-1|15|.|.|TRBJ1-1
CASSSRQAANTEAFF
TGCGCCAGCAGCTCCCGACAGGCCGCTAACACTGAAGCTTTCTTT
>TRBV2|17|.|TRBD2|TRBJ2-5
CASSEVRLAGLQETQYF
TGTGCCAGCAGTGAAGTCCGGCTAGCGGGGCTCCAAGAGACCCAGTACTTC
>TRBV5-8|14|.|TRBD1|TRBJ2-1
CASSLGTGFNEQFF
TGTGCCAGCAGCTTGGGGACAGGGTTTAATGAGCAGTTCTTC
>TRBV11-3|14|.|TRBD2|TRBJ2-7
CASTKGDVGLSLYF
TGTGCCAGCACCAAAGGTGATGTGGGACTATCACTTTACTTC
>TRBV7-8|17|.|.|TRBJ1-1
CASSLSFLQGRKTEAFF
TGTGCCAGCAGCTTATCATTCTTACAGGGTAGAAAGACTGAAGCTTTCTTT
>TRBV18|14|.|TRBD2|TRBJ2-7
CASSSLAGDYEQYF
TGTGCCAGCTCATCACTAGCGGGAGATTACGAGCAGTACTTC
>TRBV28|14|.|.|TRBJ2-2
CASSSPGSWGELFF
TGTGCCAGCAGTTCCCCAGGGTCCTGGGGGGAGCTGTTTTTT
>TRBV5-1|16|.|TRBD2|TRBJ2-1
CASSPGGTSGYNEQFF
TGCGCCAGCAGTCCCGGAGGGACTAGCGGATACAATGAGCAGTTCTTC
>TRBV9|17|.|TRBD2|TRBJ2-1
CASSSRGLAGAYNEQFF
TGTGCCAGCAGCTCGAGGGGACTAGCGGGGGCCTACAATGAGCAGTTCTTC
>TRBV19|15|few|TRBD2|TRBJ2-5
CASSIPSGRVETQYF
TGTGCCAGTAGTATACCCAGCGGGAGGGTGGAGACCCAGTACTTC
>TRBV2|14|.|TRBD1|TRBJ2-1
CASSPDRRDNEQFF
TGTGCCAGCAGCCCGGACAGGAGAGACAATGAGCAGTTCTTC